This entry lists 17 T cell receptor beta chains sequenced from one sample in a study of patients and donors after allogeneic stem cell transplantation. TCRdb passed the RT-PCR reads through MiXCR, listing each CDR3 protein once. The sample lists about 150,000 distinct CDR3 sequences, approximately 24% occurring once. The sequenced sample was blood, either unsorted or a sorted T cell fraction (not recorded which). The receptors shown here come from a human donor who was either an allogeneic HSCT recipient or a stem cell or donor lymphocyte infusion donor (not recorded which). It is not recorded whose cells these are; they may come from a transplant donor.

The chain uses TRBV7-6 and TRBJ1-1, with D uncertain. The germline CDR1 and CDR2 sequences are SGHVS and FNYEAQ. V dropped 2 bases and J dropped 4 bases, with 11 bases sitting between them. The CDR3 totals 14 residues. The CDR3 bases are TGTGCCAGCAGCTTACCCGCTGGTGGCACTGAAGCTTTCTTT. The encoded protein is CASSLPAGGTEAFF. The whole variable domain, filled in from reference TRBV7-6 and TRBJ1-1, reads GAGVSQSPRYKVTKRGQDVALRCDPISGHVSLYWYRQALGQGPEFLTYFNYEAQQDKSGLPNDRFSAERPEGSISTLTIQRTEQRDSAMYRCASSLPAGGTEAFFGQGTRLTVV.

The chain uses TRBV6-5 and TRBJ1-6, with 8 bases identical to TRBD1. Germline trimming cut 2 bases from V and 0 bases from J; bases unmatched to any gene: 6. The CDR3 is made up of 18 amino acids. Germline V gene data show CDR1 as MNHEY and CDR2 as SVGAGI. CDR3 nucleotides: TGTGCCAGCAGTTACAATTGGGACAGGAGCTCCTATAATTCACCCCTCCACTTT. Amino acid sequence: CASSYNWDRSSYNSPLHF.

The V call is TRBV10-2, the J call TRBJ1-2, with TRBD1 identical over 7 bases. The CDR3 contains 14 residues. The germline V gene has CDR1 WSHSY and CDR2 SAAADI. With V trimmed by 6 bases and J by 2 bases, 6 bases remained unmatched. The CDR3 nucleotides read TGCGCCAGCAGCATCGGACAGGTCAACTATGGCTACACCTTC. This sequence encodes CASSIGQVNYGYTF.

The chain couples TRBV2 to TRBJ2-5; D gene unclear. The CDR3 sequence is 11 residues long. CDR1 and CDR2 from the germline V gene are SNHLY and FYNNEI. Trimming removed 8 bases from V and 5 bases from J, with 9 bases in between. DNA for the CDR3: TGTGCCAGCGCATACGAGGAGACCCAGTACTTC. Encoded protein: CASAYEETQYF. Using reference TRBV2 and TRBJ2-5 for the parts outside the CDR3, the full variable domain is EPEVTQTPSHQVTQMGQEVILRCVPISNHLYFYWYRQILGQKVEFLVSFYNNEISEKSEIFDDQFSVERPDGSNFTLKIRSTKLEDSAMYFCASAYEETQYFGPGTRLLVL.

This clonotype has more than one count but fewer than ten. This chain links TRBV7-9 with TRBJ1-1; the match to TRBD1 covers 11 bases. The ends lost 6 bases at V and 0 bases at J; junction bases unmatched: 6. CDR1 and CDR2 (germline): SEHNR, FQNEAQ (reference sequence). The CDR3 consists of 16 residues. The CDR3, as DNA: TGTGCCAGCAGGGACAGGGGGCGCGGTATGAACACTGAAGCTTTCTTT. Translated, it gives CASRDRGRGMNTEAFF.

This rearrangement joins TRBV3-1 to TRBJ2-7, with 9 bases lining up with TRBD1. This CDR3 comprises 14 residues. CDR1 is LGHDT, CDR2 YNNKEL, per germline (reference sequence). V gave up 4 bases and J gave up 3 bases; unmatched junction bases: 4. CDR3 coding DNA: TGTGCCAGCAGCCCCGGGACAGGGCTCTACGAGCAGTACTTC. It encodes CASSPGTGLYEQYF.

This clonotype was recorded a few times. The genes are TRBV29-1 and TRBJ2-2, with D possibly being TRBD1 or TRBD2 (5 bases each). CDR1 and CDR2 (germline): SQVTM, ANQGSEA. The length of the CDR3 is 12 residues. Trimming shortened V by 7 bases and J by 8 bases, and 14 bases separated the two germline ends. This CDR3 reads CSGRDLGGELFF. In DNA, the CDR3 is TGCAGCGGCAGGGACCTGGGAGGGGAGCTGTTTTTT.

This chain connects TRBV5-6 to TRBJ1-1, with D tentatively TRBD1 (5 bases). This CDR3 comprises 16 residues. V was shortened by 0 bases and J by 0 bases, with 12 bases between the two germline ends. The germline CDR1 and CDR2 sequences are SGHDT and YYEEEE. The CDR3 nucleotides read TGTGCCAGCAGCTTGGAGGGACTAATGATGAACACTGAAGCTTTCTTT. The encoded protein is CASSLEGLMMNTEAFF.

The rearrangement joins TRBV20-1 to TRBJ2-1; perhaps TRBD2 as D (6 bases). The CDR3 length is 14 residues. Germline V gives CDR1 DFQATT, CDR2 SNEGSKA (reference sequence). Trimming left V 4 bases short and J 6 bases short, with 16 bases between. The CDR3, as DNA: TGCAGTGCTATTGTTGGGGGGTCCCTCAATGAGCAGTTCTTC. As protein: CSAIVGGSLNEQFF.

The chain employs TRBV7-2 and TRBJ2-1; D unresolved. The CDR3 runs 13 residues. Germline values: CDR1 SGHTA, CDR2 FQGNSA. The V end lost 1 base, the J end lost 4 bases, and 5 bases lay between the germline ends. The CDR3 spells CASSLVRYNEQFF. Written as DNA, the CDR3 is TGTGCCAGCAGCTTAGTTAGATACAATGAGCAGTTCTTC.

The gene calls are TRBV5-6 and TRBJ2-5; 10 positions agree with TRBD1. Germline assignment: CDR1 SGHDT and CDR2 YYEEEE. V shed 5 bases and J 1 base; nucleotides not matched to a gene: 14. The CDR3 consists of 18 residues. The DNA of the CDR3 is TGTGCCAGCAGTGCGGGACAGGGGTTTTCAAGGTCCCAAGAGACCCAGTACTTC. Protein: CASSAGQGFSRSQETQYF.

The chain has TRBV20-1 and TRBJ2-7; D is uncertain. The CDR3 consists of 12 residues. Looked up from germline, CDR1 is DFQATT and CDR2 is SNEGSKA (reference sequence). With 1 base removed from V and 4 bases from J, the gap between germline ends came to 8 bases. Here the CDR3 reads CSARGLEYEQYF. The CDR3 nucleotides are TGCAGTGCTAGAGGACTGGAATACGAGCAGTACTTC.

This clonotype was observed a handful of times. V gene TRBV20-1 combines with J gene TRBJ1-1; maybe TRBD1 (5 bases). Germline values: CDR1 DFQATT, CDR2 SNEGSKA (reference sequence). The CDR3 is 13 amino acids. Trimming cost V 6 bases and J 1 base, with 12 bases left between them. The CDR3: CSALTAPNTEAFF. Here the CDR3 DNA reads TGCAGTGCCCTGACAGCTCCGAACACTGAAGCTTTCTTT.

The chain uses TRBV6-6 and TRBJ2-5; D gene uncertain. This CDR3 region has 12 residues. Between the trimmed V and J ends, which lost 0 bases and 3 bases, there was a span of 2 bases. CDR1 and CDR2 (germline): MNHNY, SVGAGI (reference sequence). DNA for the CDR3: TGTGCCAGCAGTTACTCGAAAGAGACCCAGTACTTC. Translating it yields CASSYSKETQYF.

This clonotype was counted at least ten times. This chain joins TRBV4-1 and TRBJ1-2; D gene ambiguous. V lost 0 bases to trimming and J lost 8 bases, with 19 bases between them. Per the germline V gene, CDR1 is MGHRA and CDR2 is YSYEKL. The CDR3 length is 16 residues. In DNA form, the CDR3 reads TGCGCCAGCAGCCAAGATGCCACGAGGCGCAGTTGGGGCTACACCTTC. Translating it yields CASSQDATRRSWGYTF.

The chain is built from TRBV12-3 or TRBV12-4 and TRBJ2-5, with D perhaps TRBD2 (5 bases). V dropped 10 bases and J dropped 3 bases, with 12 bases sitting between them. This CDR3 comprises 12 residues. The CDR3 nucleotides read TGTGCCACCGCGGGCTGGGAAGAGACCCAGTACTTC. Translating gives CATAGWEETQYF.

This clonotype was counted between two and nine times. This chain uses TRBV15 with TRBJ2-7, with 10 nucleotides matching TRBD1. CDR1 is LNHNV and CDR2 is YYDKDF in the germline V gene (reference sequence). This CDR3 is built from 15 residues. V shed 0 bases and J 3 bases; nucleotides not matched to a gene: 2. Here the CDR3 reads CATSRDRDRGYEQYF. CDR3 coding DNA: TGTGCCACCAGCAGAGACCGGGACAGGGGCTACGAGCAGTACTTC.